These 24 T cell receptor beta chains share one sample of origin, sequenced in a study of blood T cells in healthy people across ages. A second PCR of 7 to 11 cycles used a sample-barcoded 5' primer and a J-beta primer mix. Each CDR3 protein gets one entry after TCRdb re-called the 5' RACE reads with MiXCR. Of 1,500,000 or so distinct CDR3 sequences in the sample, 59% were seen once. The sample comprised blood. These receptors all stem from a man aged 18 to 30 in good health.

The chain couples TRBV12-3 or TRBV12-4 to TRBJ1-4; the D gene is possibly TRBD1 (6 bases). Trimming cost V 3 bases and J 8 bases, with 31 bases left between them. The CDR3 totals 20 residues. The CDR3 spells CASSLGRQGLFSVDLEKLFF. CDR3 coding DNA: TGTGCCAGCAGTTTGGGGCGGCAGGGGTTGTTTTCCGTGGATCTGGAAAAACTGTTTTTT.

This clonotype was observed a few times. This chain links TRBV20-1 with TRBJ2-1; TRBD2 matches at 7 bases. V trimming: 4 bases; J trimming: 9 bases; junction bases outside the gene matches: 9. CDR3 length: 13 amino acids. Germline values: CDR1 DFQATT, CDR2 SNEGSKA (reference sequence). CDR3 amino acids: CSAIEGGPVEQFF. The CDR3 nucleotides read TGCAGTGCTATCGAGGGAGGGCCGGTTGAGCAGTTCTTC.

This chain joins TRBV27 and TRBJ2-4, with 7 bases identical to TRBD1. The J call may not be correct, given that the DNA end is closer to TRBJ2-7. This CDR3 is built from 13 residues. Germline V lookup: CDR1 MNHEY, CDR2 SMNVEV (reference sequence). The CDR3 nucleotides read TGTGCCACCCGAACAGGGGCGATCTACGAGCAGTACTTC. Translating it yields CATRTGAIYEQYF.

The chain recombines TRBV7-9 with TRBJ2-3; D might be TRBD1 or TRBD2, each matching 6 bases. CDR1 SEHNR and CDR2 FQNEAQ come from the germline V gene (reference sequence). The V gene lost 1 base and the J gene lost 2 bases, with 16 bases spanning the gap. The CDR3 runs 17 residues. CDR3 residues: CASSLGTLRGVTDTQYF. DNA for the CDR3: TGTGCCAGCAGCTTAGGAACCCTTAGGGGGGTCACAGATACGCAGTATTTT.

The table lists this clonotype with a count of one. CDR3 nucleotides: TGTGCCAGCAGCTTTTCCCCGGGAGGGATCGGGGAGCTGTTTTTT. Translation: CASSFSPGGIGELFF. The rearrangement uses TRBV7-9 and TRBJ2-2; 8 positions agree with TRBD2. The V gene's germline CDR1 is SEHNR and CDR2 FQNEAQ (reference sequence). The CDR3 loop spans 15 amino acids. V lost 3 bases to trimming and J lost 7 bases; unmatched junction nucleotides: 7.

The chain is built from TRBV7-6 and TRBJ1-1, with a weak D call TRBD1 (5 bases). V was trimmed by 5 bases and J by 6 bases, leaving 16 bases between them. Per germline, CDR1 SGHVS and CDR2 FNYEAQ. The CDR3 sequence is 14 residues long. The CDR3 DNA reads TGTGCCAGCAGCCCATACGACAGAATGTCTGAAGCTTTCTTT. Its protein product is CASSPYDRMSEAFF.

The sample holds a few counts of this clonotype. The chain recombines TRBV4-3 with TRBJ2-5, with TRBD2 identical over 11 bases. This CDR3 has 17 residues. V was pared by 3 bases and J by 11 bases, with 17 bases of the junction left unmatched. Germline values: CDR1 LGHNA, CDR2 YSLEER. The CDR3 DNA reads as TGCGCCAGCAGCCAGAGGTGGACTAGCGGGCTATACAATGAGCAGTACTTC. The encoded protein is CASSQRWTSGLYNEQYF.

The gene calls are TRBV6-1 and TRBJ2-3; weak D call: TRBD1 (5 bases). Germline CDR1 is MNHNS and CDR2 is SASEGT. The CDR3 has 15 residues. The germline V and J ends were trimmed by 1 base and 3 bases, with 11 bases remaining between them. The CDR3 nucleotides are TGTGCCAGCAGTGAAGAGGGGTTGAGAACAGATACGCAGTATTTT. Its protein product is CASSEEGLRTDTQYF.

The chain is built from TRBV20-1 and TRBJ1-4; D might be TRBD1 (5 bases). The germline CDR1 and CDR2 sequences are DFQATT and SNEGSKA (reference sequence). The CDR3 runs to 17 residues. V lost 0 bases to trimming and J lost 2 bases, with 16 bases between them. CDR3 region: CSARDPVLGPTNEKLFF. The CDR3 DNA reads TGCAGTGCTAGAGACCCCGTGCTGGGACCCACTAATGAAAAACTGTTTTTT.

This clonotype was seen a handful of times. This chain uses TRBV29-1 with TRBJ2-5; perhaps TRBD1 as D (5 bases). Germline V CDR1 and CDR2: SQVTM, ANQGSEA. V was cut by 2 bases and J by 4 bases, with 14 bases left in between. CDR3 length equals 14 residues. The DNA for the CDR3 is TGCAGCGTTGAACTGGACACCCTACCAGAGACCCAGTACTTC. Translation gives CSVELDTLPETQYF.

This clonotype has a handful of counts. The chain combines TRBV9 with TRBJ2-1, with 16 nucleotides matching TRBD2. CDR1 is SGDLS, CDR2 YYNGEE, per germline. V gave up 3 bases and J gave up 9 bases; unmatched junction bases: 3. This CDR3 comprises 15 residues. In DNA form, the CDR3 reads TGTGCCAGCAGCGCAGGGACTAGCGGGGGGGCTGAGCAGTTCTTC. Its translation: CASSAGTSGGAEQFF.

There are a few counts of this clonotype. The chain is built from TRBV18 and TRBJ1-6, with 7 bases aligning to TRBD1. Germline CDR1 reads KGHSH; CDR2 reads LQKENI. This CDR3 contains 17 residues. After removal of 4 bases from V and 7 bases from J, the junction contained 13 bases not matched to a gene. The CDR3 protein is CASSQGTDNSKNSPLHF. In DNA, the CDR3 is TGTGCCAGCTCACAAGGGACAGATAACTCTAAAAATTCACCCCTCCACTTT.

This clonotype was seen more than once but under ten times. The J gene is TRBJ1-1, the V gene TRBV3-1, with D unclear. Germline V CDR1 and CDR2: LGHDT, YNNKEL (reference sequence). The CDR3 length is 12 residues. V was trimmed by 0 bases and J by 6 bases, leaving 5 bases between them. The CDR3 here is CASSQDGAEAFF. CDR3 in DNA: TGTGCCAGCAGCCAAGATGGGGCTGAAGCTTTCTTT.

The chain couples TRBV2 to TRBJ1-2; 9 nucleotides align to TRBD1. Germline CDR1 and CDR2: SNHLY and FYNNEI. After removal of 7 bases from V and 7 bases from J, the junction contained 13 bases not matched to a gene. The length of the CDR3 is 15 residues. The CDR3 sequence is CASTSLTGGRGGYTF. CDR3 nucleotides: TGTGCCAGCACCTCGTTGACAGGGGGAAGAGGTGGCTACACCTTC.

This clonotype has more than one count but fewer than ten. This chain uses TRBV5-1 with TRBJ2-7; 10 bases map to TRBD1. There are 14 residues in the CDR3. CDR1 SGHRS and CDR2 YFSETQ come from the germline V gene. The J segment lost 5 bases and the V segment lost 0 bases, leaving 2 bases of the junction unmatched. Written as DNA, the CDR3 is TGCGCCAGCAGCTTGGAAGGGACAGGGGACGAGCAGTACTTC. This translates into CASSLEGTGDEQYF.

The chain couples TRBV15 to TRBJ2-1; D possibly corresponds to TRBD1 (6 bases). The germline CDR1 and CDR2 sequences are LNHNV and YYDKDF (reference sequence). V was pared by 3 bases and J by 10 bases, with 16 bases between. This CDR3 region has 14 residues. This CDR3 reads CATSSLSQGDEQFF. Here the CDR3 DNA reads TGTGCCACCAGCAGCCTATCACAGGGTGACGAGCAGTTCTTC.

The chain recombines TRBV4-3 with TRBJ1-5; no reliable D call. The CDR3 runs to 15 residues. Trimming removed 4 bases from V and 10 bases from J, with 20 bases in between. The germline CDR1 and CDR2 sequences are LGHNA and YSLEER. The CDR3 loop reads CASSLNRAPPYPQHF. The CDR3 DNA is TGCGCCAGCAGCCTGAACCGGGCTCCCCCTTATCCCCAGCATTTT.

This clonotype was observed a handful of times. The genes are TRBV4-1 and TRBJ2-2; D remains unclear. The ends were cut back, 2 bases at V and 3 bases at J, with 7 bases in the middle. The CDR3 has 14 residues. The V gene's germline CDR1 is MGHRA and CDR2 YSYEKL. The DNA for the CDR3 is TGCGCCAGCAGCCAACAGGTTTACACCGGGGAGCTGTTTTTT. Protein product: CASSQQVYTGELFF.

V and J are TRBV29-1 and TRBJ2-7; 7 bases match TRBD2. Germline lookup yields CDR1 SQVTM and CDR2 ANQGSEA. CDR3 length: 13 amino acids. For the CDR3, the DNA is TGCGGCGCGGGTGCTAGCGGCACCTACGAGCAGTACTTC. It translates to CGAGASGTYEQYF.

The gene calls are TRBV29-1 and TRBJ2-5; the D gene could be TRBD1 or TRBD2 (5 bases each). Trimming left V 0 bases short and J 11 bases short, with 13 bases between. The germline V gene has CDR1 SQVTM and CDR2 ANQGSEA. This CDR3 is 12 amino acids long. CDR3 residues: CSVEEGTHEQYF. CDR3 DNA sequence: TGCAGCGTTGAAGAGGGGACCCATGAGCAGTACTTC.

The chain couples TRBV6-6 to TRBJ1-3, with D maybe TRBD1 (5 bases). Trimming stripped 10 bases from V and 7 bases from J, with 17 bases between. Germline V lookup: CDR1 MNHNY, CDR2 SVGAGI (reference sequence). CDR3 length: 13 amino acids. The CDR3 loop reads CATLQRWGNTIYF. The CDR3 DNA sequence: TGTGCCACCCTCCAGCGTTGGGGGAACACCATATATTTT.

This clonotype has only a few counts. V usage is TRBV12-3 or TRBV12-4 and J usage is TRBJ2-5; the D gene is possibly TRBD2 (5 bases). The J call may be mistaken, given a closer DNA end match to TRBJ2-7. The CDR3 consists of 13 residues. CDR3 residues: CASSLTRDYEQYF. The CDR3 DNA follows: TGTGCCAGCAGCCTAACCCGGGACTACGAGCAGTACTTC.

The chain couples TRBV4-2 to TRBJ2-5; TRBD2 matches 7 bases. The J call is uncertain, as TRBJ2-1 better fits the DNA end. CDR3 size: 15 residues. Germline assignment: CDR1 LGHNA and CDR2 YNFKEQ. The CDR3 sequence is CASSQVGRIQETQFF. In nucleotides, the CDR3 is TGTGCCAGCAGCCAGGTCGGGAGGATCCAAGAGACCCAGTTCTTC.

In this sample, this clonotype turned up a few times. The V and J genes are TRBV6-1 and TRBJ1-2, with a weak D call TRBD1 (6 bases). Looked up from germline, CDR1 is MNHNS and CDR2 is SASEGT. V was pared by 0 bases and J by 5 bases, with 13 bases between. The CDR3 contains 15 residues. The CDR3 spells CASSEAGHFGYGYTF. Here the CDR3 DNA reads TGTGCCAGCAGTGAAGCGGGACACTTTGGGTATGGCTACACCTTC.